This entry concerns a single TCR beta chain. Its antigen is unknown. The record originates from a study of radiation and T cells in renal cell carcinoma. As for the study in general: Nephrectomy followed 15 Gy stereotactic body radiation by 4 weeks. Study observations and caveats: In blood, top tumor clones expanded by 2 weeks, shrinking by 4. Baseline intratumoral clonotype presence is unknown without pretreatment biopsies.

Specified time point: blood 2 weeks post-SBRT. Described treatment: 15 Gy SBRT to primary tumor, nephrectomy 4 weeks later. The patient's renal cell carcinoma had clear cell pathology. Germline V gene lookup returns CDR1 SGHRS and CDR2 YFSETQ. V was cut by 4 bases and J by 4 bases, with 8 bases left in between. CDR3 size: 13 residues. The table came from immunoSEQ multiplex PCR; TCRdb's copy has only in-frame clones and leaves some out. The sample consists of 95,000 to 150,000 clones, 81% of them appearing once. The V gene is TRBV5-1, the J gene TRBJ2-2; tentatively, D is TRBD1 (6 bases). This sample comprised blood, obtained from a patient whose treatment included radiotherapy and nephrectomy. This receptor was identified in a man aged 45-65 years with renal cell carcinoma. The chain's CDR3 is CASSMDSTGELFF. The CDR3 DNA sequence: TGCGCCAGCAGCATGGACAGCACCGGGGAGCTGTTTTTT.